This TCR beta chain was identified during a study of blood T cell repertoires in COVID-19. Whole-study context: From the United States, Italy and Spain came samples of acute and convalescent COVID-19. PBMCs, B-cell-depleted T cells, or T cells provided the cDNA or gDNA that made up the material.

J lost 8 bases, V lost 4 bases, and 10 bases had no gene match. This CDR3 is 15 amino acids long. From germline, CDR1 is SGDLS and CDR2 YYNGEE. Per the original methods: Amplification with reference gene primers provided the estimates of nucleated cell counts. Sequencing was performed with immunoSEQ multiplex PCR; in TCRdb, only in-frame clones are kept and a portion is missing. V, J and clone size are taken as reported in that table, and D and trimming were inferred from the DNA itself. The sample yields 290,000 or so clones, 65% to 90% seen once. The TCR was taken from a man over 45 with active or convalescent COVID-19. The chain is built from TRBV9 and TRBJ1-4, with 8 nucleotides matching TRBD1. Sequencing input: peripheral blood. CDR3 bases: TGTGCCAGCAGCCGAGGGGGGACAGGAAAAGAAAAACTGTTTTTT. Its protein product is CASSRGGTGKEKLFF.